This record covers a single T cell receptor (beta chain). Primers for the PCR totalled 60 Vbeta and 13 Jbeta. Only in-frame clones appear in the TCRdb table, and some are missing; sequencing was by immunoSEQ multiplex PCR. The sample includes some 170,000 clones, about 80% of them seen just once. The entry originates in a study of cytomegalovirus exposure and HLA in healthy donors. The CDR3 consists of 15 residues. Germline V gene data show CDR1 as MNHNS and CDR2 as SASEGT. This chain connects TRBV6-1 to TRBJ2-5; 10 bases are a match to TRBD2. The J call may be wrong; the DNA end is better matched by TRBJ2-7. The clonotype was recovered from a man aged 18 to 29 in good health and CMV-seropositive. What was sequenced was PBMCs. CDR3 region: CASTGLAVPSYEQYF. For the CDR3, the DNA is TGTGCCAGCACCGGACTAGCGGTGCCCTCCTACGAGCAGTACTTC.